Relative to its sample, the clone carrying this TCR beta chain is large (0.1 to 1%). Antigen unknown. This sample was taken from a study of immune heterogeneity within non-small cell lung tumors. The study, taken as a whole, reports: Identical dominant CDR3 beta clonotypes recurred among a patient's tumor sites, alongside site-unique high-frequency clones.

Germline V gene data show CDR1 as SGHAT and CDR2 as FQDESV (reference sequence). With 6 bases clipped from V and 1 base from J, the junction kept 5 bases outside the gene matches. The CDR3 covers 16 residues. Template material comprised bulk tumor genomic DNA at 500 to 650 ng per sample. Several spatially distant biopsies were obtained per primary tumor intraoperatively. Curative surgery was performed on patients who had untreated, newly diagnosed non-small cell lung cancer. The TCR beta CDR3 region was amplified by multiplex PCR employing 32 V and 13 J primers. TCRdb ran MiXCR on the multiplex PCR reads and lists one entry per CDR3 protein. The table has about 2,900 distinct CDR3 sequences, 35% to 50% seen once.

The V gene is TRBV11-1, the J gene TRBJ2-2, with 10 positions matching TRBD2. Specimen: lung tumor tissue. The receptor's source is a woman aged 60-75 years with non-small cell lung cancer. The CDR3 coding sequence is TGTGCCAGCAGAGGACTAGCGGCCTGGAACACCGGGGAGCTGTTTTTT. This gives the protein CASRGLAAWNTGELFF.